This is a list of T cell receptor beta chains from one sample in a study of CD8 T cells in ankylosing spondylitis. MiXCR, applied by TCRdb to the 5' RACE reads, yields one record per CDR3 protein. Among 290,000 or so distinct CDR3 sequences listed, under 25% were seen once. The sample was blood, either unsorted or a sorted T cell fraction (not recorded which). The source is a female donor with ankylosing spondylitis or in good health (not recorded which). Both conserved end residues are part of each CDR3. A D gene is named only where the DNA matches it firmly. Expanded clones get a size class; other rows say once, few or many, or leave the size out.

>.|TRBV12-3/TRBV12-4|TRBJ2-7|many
TGTGCCAGCAGTTTAGTTCAGGGGAACGAGCAGTACTTC
CASSLVQGNEQYF
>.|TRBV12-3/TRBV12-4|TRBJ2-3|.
TGTGCCAGCAGTTTTGGAGGTGCCGATACGCAGTATTTT
CASSFGGADTQYF
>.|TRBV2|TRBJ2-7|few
TGTGCCAGCAGCCTCACACCTTCTTACGAGCAGTACTTC
CASSLTPSYEQYF
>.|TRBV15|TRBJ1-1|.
TGTGCCACCAGCAGAGATCGGGGGATTACTGAAGCTTTCTTT
CATSRDRGITEAFF
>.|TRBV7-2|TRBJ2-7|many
TGTGCCAGCAGCCGTCGTGACGAGCAGTACTTC
CASSRRDEQYF
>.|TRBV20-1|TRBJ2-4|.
TGCAGTGCTAGACACAGAGCCAAAAACATTCAGTACTTC
CSARHRAKNIQYF
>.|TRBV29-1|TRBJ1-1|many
TGCAGCGTCGCAGCGGTTAGGGGACATGAGAACACTGAAGCTTTCTTT
CSVAAVRGHENTEAFF
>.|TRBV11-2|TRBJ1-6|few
TGTGCCAGCAGCTTCCGGGCTGTTAATTCACCCCTCCACTTT
CASSFRAVNSPLHF
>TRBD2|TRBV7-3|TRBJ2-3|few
TGTGCCAGCAGCTTAAGCCCCGGGACTAGCGGGACAGATACGCAGTATTTT
CASSLSPGTSGTDTQYF
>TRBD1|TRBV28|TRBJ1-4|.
TGTGCCAGCAGTTTACGACAGGGGGCTCGTTCCTGGGATAATGAAAAACTGTTTTTT
CASSLRQGARSWDNEKLFF
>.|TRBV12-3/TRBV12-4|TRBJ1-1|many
TGTGCCAGCAGTTTGGGAATCGGTGCTTTCTTT
CASSLGIGAFF
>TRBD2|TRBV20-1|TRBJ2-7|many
TGCAGTGCAACCAGCGGGAGCCGTTCCTCCTACGAGCAGTACTTC
CSATSGSRSSYEQYF
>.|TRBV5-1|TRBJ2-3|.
TGCGCCAGCAGCTCGGGGGCGAGCACAGATACGCAGTATTTT
CASSSGASTDTQYF
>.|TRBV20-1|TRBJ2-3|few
TGCAGTGCTACCGTGGGGAGGGGGGCCGATACGCAGTATTTT
CSATVGRGADTQYF
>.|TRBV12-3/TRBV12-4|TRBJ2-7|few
TGTGCCAGCAGTCAAGGGCGCCACGAGCAGTACTTC
CASSQGRHEQYF
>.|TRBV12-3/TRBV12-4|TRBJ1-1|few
TGTGGAACCCACAGGACCTTTAATGAAGCTTTCTTT
CGTHRTFNEAFF
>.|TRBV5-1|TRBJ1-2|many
TGCGCCAGCAGCTGGGACTTCCAAAACTATGGCTACACCTTC
CASSWDFQNYGYTF
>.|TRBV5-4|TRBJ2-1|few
TGTGCCAGCAGCTTGTTTAACTCCTACAATGAGCAGTTCTTC
CASSLFNSYNEQFF
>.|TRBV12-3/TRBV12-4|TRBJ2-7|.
TGTGCCAGCAGCTCCTCCGGGACCTCCGAGCAGTACTTC
CASSSSGTSEQYF
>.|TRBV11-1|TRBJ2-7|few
TGTGCCAGCAGCTCCCAGACGGGGAGATACGAGCAGTACTTC
CASSSQTGRYEQYF
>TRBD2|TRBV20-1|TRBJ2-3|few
TGCAGTGCTCCCCGAGGTTTAGCGGGAAGCACAGATACGCAGTATTTT
CSAPRGLAGSTDTQYF
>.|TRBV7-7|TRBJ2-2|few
TGTGCCAGCAGCACCCGGACCCAGAACACCGGGGAGCTGTTTTTT
CASSTRTQNTGELFF
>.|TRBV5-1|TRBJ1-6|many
TGCGCCAGCAGCACCGGACAGACCCAACAAGCCCTCCACTTT
CASSTGQTQQALHF
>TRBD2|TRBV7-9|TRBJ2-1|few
TGTGCCAGCAGCTTAGGACGGGAGGGCCGGTTGAAGGATGAGCAGTTCTTC
CASSLGREGRLKDEQFF
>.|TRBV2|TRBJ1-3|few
TGTGCCAGCACCTCGGGGTCTGGAAACACCATATATTTT
CASTSGSGNTIYF
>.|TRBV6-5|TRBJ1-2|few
TGTGCCAGCAGTTACTCGAAGGGTCGCGGAACTAACTATGGCTACACCTTC
CASSYSKGRGTNYGYTF
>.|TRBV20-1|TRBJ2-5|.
TGCAGTGCTAGAGATAGGCCAGTGGAGACCCAGTACTTC
CSARDRPVETQYF
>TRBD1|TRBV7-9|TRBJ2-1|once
TGTGCCAGCAGACCAATTAGGGACAGCTACAATGAGCAGTTCTTC
CASRPIRDSYNEQFF
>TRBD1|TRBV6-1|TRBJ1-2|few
TGTGCCAGCAGCCGGGGACAGGCAAACTATGGCTACACCTTC
CASSRGQANYGYTF
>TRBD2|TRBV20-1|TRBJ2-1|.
TGCAGTGCGGGAGCCGGGACTAGCGGATTGAGCTCCTACAATGAGCAGTTCTTC
CSAGAGTSGLSSYNEQFF
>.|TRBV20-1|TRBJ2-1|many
TGCAGTGCTCCCAATACAGTGAGCGAGCAGTTCTTC
CSAPNTVSEQFF
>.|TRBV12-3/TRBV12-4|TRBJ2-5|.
TGTGCCAGCAGTTGGCAGGGGCAGACCCAGTACTTC
CASSWQGQTQYF
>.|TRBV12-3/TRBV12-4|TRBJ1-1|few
TGTGCCAGCAGTTTAGCACCTACAAGGGGGATGCCTGAAGCTTTCTTT
CASSLAPTRGMPEAFF
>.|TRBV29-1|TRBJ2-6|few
TGCAGCGTTGAACGGGCCAACGTCCTGACTTTC
CSVERANVLTF
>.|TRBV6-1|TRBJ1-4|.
TGTGCCAGCGGCCGACTAACCGGAAAACTGTTTTTT
CASGRLTGKLFF
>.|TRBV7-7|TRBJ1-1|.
TGTGCCAGCAGCTTAGCTTTCTTT
CASSLAFF
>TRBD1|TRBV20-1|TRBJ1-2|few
TGCAGTGCTGGACTGTGGACAGGGGATGGCTACACCTTC
CSAGLWTGDGYTF
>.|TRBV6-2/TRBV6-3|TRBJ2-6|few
TGTGCCAGCAGTTACTCCCCTCTCTCTGGGGCCAACGTCCTGACTTTC
CASSYSPLSGANVLTF
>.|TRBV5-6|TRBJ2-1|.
TGTGCCAGCAGCCATTGGGTGGGGGCGAGCTCCTACAATGAGCAGTTCTTC
CASSHWVGASSYNEQFF
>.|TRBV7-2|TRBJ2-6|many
TGTGCCAGCAGCTTAAGGATCTCTGGGGCCAACGTCCTGACTTTC
CASSLRISGANVLTF
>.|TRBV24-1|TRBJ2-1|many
TGTGCCACCAGTGAGTTGACCGCGAGCTCCTACAATGAGCAGTTCTTC
CATSELTASSYNEQFF
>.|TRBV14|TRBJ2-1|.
TGTGCCAGCAGCGTCCGACTAGAAGTAAATGAGCAGTTCTTC
CASSVRLEVNEQFF
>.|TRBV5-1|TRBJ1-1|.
TGCGCCAGCAGCCCGGACGGCTTGGGCACTGAAGCTTTCTTT
CASSPDGLGTEAFF
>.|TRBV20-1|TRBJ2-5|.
TGCAGTGCTATACAGGGTGAAGAGACCCAGTACTTC
CSAIQGEETQYF
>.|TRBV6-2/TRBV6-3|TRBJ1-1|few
TGTGCCAGCAGTTACACGGCCTCGGGCACTGAAGCTTTCTTT
CASSYTASGTEAFF
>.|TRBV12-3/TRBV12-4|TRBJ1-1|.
TGTGCCAGCAGTTTCTCCTTGGGGGGACACACTGAAGCTTTCTTT
CASSFSLGGHTEAFF